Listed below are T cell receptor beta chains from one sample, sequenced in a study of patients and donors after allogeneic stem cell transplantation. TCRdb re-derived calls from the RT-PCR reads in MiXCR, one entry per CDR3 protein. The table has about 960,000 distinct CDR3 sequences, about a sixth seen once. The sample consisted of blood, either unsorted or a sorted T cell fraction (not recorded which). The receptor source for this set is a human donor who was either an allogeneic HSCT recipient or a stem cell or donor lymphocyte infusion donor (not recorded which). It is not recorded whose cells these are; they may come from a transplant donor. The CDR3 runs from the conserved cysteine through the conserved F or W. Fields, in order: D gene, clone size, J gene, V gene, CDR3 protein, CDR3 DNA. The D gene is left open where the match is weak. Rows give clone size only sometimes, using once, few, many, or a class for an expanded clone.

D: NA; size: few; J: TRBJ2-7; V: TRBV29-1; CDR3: CSVEAGPYEQYF; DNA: TGCAGCGTTGAGGCGGGGCCCTACGAGCAGTACTTC
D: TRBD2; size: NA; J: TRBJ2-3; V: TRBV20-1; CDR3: CSAPLAGAADTQYF; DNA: TGCAGTGCGCCACTAGCGGGAGCCGCAGATACGCAGTATTTT
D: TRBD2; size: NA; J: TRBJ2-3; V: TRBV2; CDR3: CASSVLLAGGPSTDTQYF; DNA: TGTGCCAGCAGTGTTTTACTAGCGGGAGGGCCCAGCACAGATACGCAGTATTTT
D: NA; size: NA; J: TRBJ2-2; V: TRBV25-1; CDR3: CASSEWGATGELFF; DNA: TGTGCCAGCAGTGAATGGGGGGCCACCGGGGAGCTGTTTTTT
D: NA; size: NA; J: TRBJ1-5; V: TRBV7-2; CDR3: CASSSRVGRGNQPQHF; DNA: TGTGCCAGCAGCTCGCGGGTTGGGCGGGGCAATCAGCCCCAGCATTTT
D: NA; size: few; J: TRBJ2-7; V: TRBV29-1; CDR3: CSVEKAAGGEQYF; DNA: TGCAGCGTTGAAAAAGCGGCCGGAGGGGAGCAGTACTTC
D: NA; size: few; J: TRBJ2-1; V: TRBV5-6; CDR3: CASSQVGEDEQFF; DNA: TGTGCCAGCAGCCAGGTAGGGGAGGATGAGCAGTTCTTC
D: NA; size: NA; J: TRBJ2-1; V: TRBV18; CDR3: CASSRDSRNEQFF; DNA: TGTGCCAGCTCCCGGGACTCACGGAATGAGCAGTTCTTC
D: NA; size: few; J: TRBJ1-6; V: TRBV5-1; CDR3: CASSLQYNSPLHF; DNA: TGCGCCAGCAGCTTGCAGTATAATTCACCCCTCCACTTT
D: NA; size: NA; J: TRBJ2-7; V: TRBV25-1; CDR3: CASPGRGGYEQYF; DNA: TGTGCCAGCCCGGGTCGGGGTGGTTACGAGCAGTACTTC
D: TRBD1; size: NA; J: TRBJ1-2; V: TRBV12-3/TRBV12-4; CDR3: CASSLRGHQGYTF; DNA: TGTGCCAGCAGTTTAAGGGGGCATCAAGGCTACACCTTC
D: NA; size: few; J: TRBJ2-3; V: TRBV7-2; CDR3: CASSLVWGGGGDTQYF; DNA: TGTGCCAGCAGCTTAGTTTGGGGGGGGGGCGGAGATACGCAGTATTTT
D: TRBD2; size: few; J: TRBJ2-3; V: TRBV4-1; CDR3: CASSQDPFTSELPRTTDTQYF; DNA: TGCGCCAGCAGCCAAGATCCCTTTACTAGCGAGCTACCCCGGACCACAGATACGCAGTATTTT
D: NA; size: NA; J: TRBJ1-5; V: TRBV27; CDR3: CASAQRGDRPWGYSNQPQHF; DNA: TGTGCCAGCGCCCAAAGGGGTGACAGGCCGTGGGGTTATAGCAATCAGCCCCAGCATTTT
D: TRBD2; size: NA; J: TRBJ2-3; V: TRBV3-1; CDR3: CASSRVGLGLGTDTQYF; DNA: TGTGCCAGCAGCCGCGTGGGACTAGGATTGGGCACAGATACGCAGTATTTT
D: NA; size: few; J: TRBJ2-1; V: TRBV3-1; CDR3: CASSQDHSLSSYNEQFF; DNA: TGTGCCAGCAGCCAAGACCACTCCCTAAGCTCCTACAATGAGCAGTTCTTC
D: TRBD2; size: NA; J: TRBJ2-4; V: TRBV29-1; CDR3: CSVEGQAGGGKNIQYF; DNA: TGCAGCGTTGAAGGCCAGGCGGGAGGTGGCAAAAACATTCAGTACTTC
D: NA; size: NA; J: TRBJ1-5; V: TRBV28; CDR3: CASRQSGSNQPQHF; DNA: TGTGCCAGCAGGCAATCGGGAAGCAATCAGCCCCAGCATTTT
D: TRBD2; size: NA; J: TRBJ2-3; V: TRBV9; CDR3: CASSAPIAGGATDTQYF; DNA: TGTGCCAGCAGCGCCCCGATAGCGGGAGGGGCCACAGATACGCAGTATTTT
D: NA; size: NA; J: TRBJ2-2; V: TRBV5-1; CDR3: CASSISTGNTGELFF; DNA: TGCGCCAGCAGCATATCGACAGGGAACACCGGGGAGCTGTTTTTT
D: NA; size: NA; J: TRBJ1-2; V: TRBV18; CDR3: CASSPIRQSNYGYTF; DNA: TGTGCCAGCTCACCAATAAGACAATCCAACTATGGCTACACCTTC
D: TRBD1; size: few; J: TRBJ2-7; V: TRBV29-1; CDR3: CSVEDSTGGSSYEQYF; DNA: TGCAGCGTTGAAGACTCGACAGGGGGAAGCTCCTACGAGCAGTACTTC
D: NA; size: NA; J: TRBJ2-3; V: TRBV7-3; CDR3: CASSLQTADTQYF; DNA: TGTGCCAGCAGCTTGCAGACTGCAGATACGCAGTATTTT
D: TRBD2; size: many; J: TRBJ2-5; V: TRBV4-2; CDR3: CASSRTSGQETQYF; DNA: TGTGCCAGCAGCCGGACTAGCGGGCAAGAGACCCAGTACTTC
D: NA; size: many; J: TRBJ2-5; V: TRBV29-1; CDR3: CSVVGRETQYF; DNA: TGCAGCGTTGTGGGGCGGGAGACCCAGTACTTC
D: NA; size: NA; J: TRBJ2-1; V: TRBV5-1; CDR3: CASKSGDRDEQFF; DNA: TGCGCCAGCAAATCTGGGGATCGCGATGAGCAGTTCTTC
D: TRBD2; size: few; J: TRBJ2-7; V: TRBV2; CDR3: CASLLTPPQTSGEQYF; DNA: TGTGCCAGCCTCCTAACGCCCCCGCAGACTAGCGGCGAGCAGTACTTC
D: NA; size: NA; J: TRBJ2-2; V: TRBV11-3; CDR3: CASSLVGSNELFF; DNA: TGTGCCAGCAGCTTAGTCGGCAGCAATGAGCTGTTTTTT
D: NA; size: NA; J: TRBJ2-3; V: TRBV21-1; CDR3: CAIRMGQGRDTQYF; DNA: TGTGCCATCCGGATGGGGCAGGGGCGGGATACGCAGTATTTT
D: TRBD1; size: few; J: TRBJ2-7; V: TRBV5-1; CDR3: CASSGTGTSYEQYF; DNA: TGCGCCAGCAGCGGGACAGGGACCTCCTACGAGCAGTACTTC
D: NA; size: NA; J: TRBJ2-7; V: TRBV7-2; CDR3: CASSLGADSALYEQYF; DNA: TGTGCCAGCAGCTTAGGAGCGGACTCAGCCTTATACGAGCAGTACTTC
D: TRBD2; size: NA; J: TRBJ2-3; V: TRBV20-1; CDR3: CSAIRRGGVMDTQYF; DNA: TGCAGTGCTATTCGGCGGGGGGGCGTTATGGATACGCAGTATTTT
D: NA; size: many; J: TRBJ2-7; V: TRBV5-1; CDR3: CASSLQGEQYF; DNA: TGTGCCAGCAGCTTACAGGGTGAGCAGTACTTC
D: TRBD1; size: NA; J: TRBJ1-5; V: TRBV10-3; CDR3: CAIRGDRSNQPQHF; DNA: TGTGCCATCAGGGGGGACAGGAGCAATCAGCCCCAGCATTTT
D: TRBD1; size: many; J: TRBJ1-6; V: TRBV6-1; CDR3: CASSRGPQGKSYNSPLHF; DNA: TGTGCCAGCAGTCGAGGCCCACAGGGGAAGTCCTATAATTCACCCCTCCACTTT
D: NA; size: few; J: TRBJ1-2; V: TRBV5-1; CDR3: CASSLAPDQGSGGYTF; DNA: TGCGCCAGCAGCTTGGCCCCCGACCAGGGATCTGGGGGCTACACCTTC
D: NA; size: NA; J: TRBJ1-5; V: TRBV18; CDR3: CASPQLAGSDQPQHF; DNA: TGTGCCAGCCCACAACTGGCAGGGTCGGATCAGCCCCAGCATTTT
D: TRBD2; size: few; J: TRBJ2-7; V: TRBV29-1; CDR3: CSVTSGRRYEQYF; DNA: TGCAGCGTTACTAGCGGGCGCCGATACGAGCAGTACTTC
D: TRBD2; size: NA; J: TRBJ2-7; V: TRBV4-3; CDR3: CASSHSGGAYEQYF; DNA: TGCGCCAGCAGCCACAGCGGGGGGGCCTACGAGCAGTACTTC
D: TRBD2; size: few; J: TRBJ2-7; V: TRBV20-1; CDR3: CSARTGAGGPYEQYF; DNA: TGCAGTGCTAGAACCGGAGCGGGAGGGCCCTACGAGCAGTACTTC
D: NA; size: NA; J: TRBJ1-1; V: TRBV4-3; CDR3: CASSQDRLDAEAFF; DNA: TGCGCCAGCAGCCAAGATCGCCTGGACGCTGAAGCTTTCTTT
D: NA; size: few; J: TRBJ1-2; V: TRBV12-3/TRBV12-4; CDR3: CASSFVLRANYGYTF; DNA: TGTGCCAGCAGTTTCGTACTGAGAGCTAACTATGGCTACACCTTC
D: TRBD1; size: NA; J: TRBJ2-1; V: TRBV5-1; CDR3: CASSSQGAAQFF; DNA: TGCGCCAGTTCAAGTCAGGGGGCCGCGCAGTTCTTC
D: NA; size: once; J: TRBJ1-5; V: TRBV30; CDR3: CAWESGLEQPQHF; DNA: TGTGCCTGGGAGTCTGGACTAGAGCAGCCCCAGCATTTT
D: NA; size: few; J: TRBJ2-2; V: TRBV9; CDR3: CASSAVGYTGELFF; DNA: TGTGCCAGCAGCGCCGTCGGGTACACCGGGGAGCTGTTTTTT
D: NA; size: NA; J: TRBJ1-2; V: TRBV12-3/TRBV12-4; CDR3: CASSSEGYGYSF; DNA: TGTGCCAGCAGCTCGGAGGGTTACGGCTACAGCTTC
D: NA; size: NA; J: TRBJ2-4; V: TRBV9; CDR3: CASSVEQGEGYIQYF; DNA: TGTGCCAGCAGCGTAGAACAGGGAGAGGGTTACATTCAGTACTTC
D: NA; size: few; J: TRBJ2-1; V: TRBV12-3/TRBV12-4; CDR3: CASRDEGAAMQFF; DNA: TGTGCCAGCCGCGATGAGGGAGCGGCAATGCAGTTCTTC
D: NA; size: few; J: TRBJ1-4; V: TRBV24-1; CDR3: CATSETGSGEKLFF; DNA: TGTGCCACCAGTGAAACAGGGTCGGGTGAAAAACTGTTTTTT
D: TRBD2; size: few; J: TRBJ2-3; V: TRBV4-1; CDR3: CASRDLAGGRTDTQYF; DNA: TGCGCCAGCAGAGACTTAGCGGGAGGGCGCACAGATACGCAGTATTTT
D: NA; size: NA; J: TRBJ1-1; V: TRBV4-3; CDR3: CASSQDGGGIEAFF; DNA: TGCGCCAGCAGCCAAGATGGGGGCGGGATTGAAGCTTTCTTT
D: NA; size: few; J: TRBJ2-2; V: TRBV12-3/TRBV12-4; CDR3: CASSLDKGWNTGELFF; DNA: TGTGCCAGCAGTTTAGATAAGGGCTGGAACACCGGGGAGCTGTTTTTT
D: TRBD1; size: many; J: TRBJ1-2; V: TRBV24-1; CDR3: CATSDPGQGNYGYTF; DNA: TGTGCCACCAGTGACCCGGGACAGGGGAACTATGGCTACACCTTC
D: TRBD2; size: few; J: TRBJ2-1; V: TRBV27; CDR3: CASSPKTSDGEQFF; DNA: TGTGCCAGCAGCCCGAAGACTAGCGATGGTGAGCAGTTCTTC
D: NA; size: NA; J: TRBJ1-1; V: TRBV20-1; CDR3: CSASRAGRRAEAFF; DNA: TGCAGTGCTAGTAGGGCAGGGCGGAGGGCTGAAGCTTTCTTT
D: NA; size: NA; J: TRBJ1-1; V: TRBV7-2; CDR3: CASSLGPLMNTEAFF; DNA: TGTGCCAGCAGCTTAGGTCCACTGATGAACACTGAAGCTTTCTTT
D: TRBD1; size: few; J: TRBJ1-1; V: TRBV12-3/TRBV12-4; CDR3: CASSPRGTNTEAFF; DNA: TGTGCCAGCAGTCCCAGGGGGACGAACACTGAAGCTTTCTTT
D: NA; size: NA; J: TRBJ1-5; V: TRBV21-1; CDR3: CASSTPDRVCNQPQHF; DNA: TGTGCCAGCAGCACGCCGGACAGGGTATGCAATCAGCCCCAGCATTTT
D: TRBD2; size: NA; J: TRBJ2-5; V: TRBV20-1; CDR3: CSAGLAGPKGTQYF; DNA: TGCAGTGCTGGACTAGCGGGTCCCAAAGGGACCCAGTACTTC